This TCR beta chain was obtained from a study of CD4 T cells in relation to SARS-CoV-2 and coronaviruses (dated by TCRdb to the early 2020s). Turning to the overall study: In the ViraFEST assay, PBMCs were cultured with antigen for approximately ten days, after which TCR beta CDR3s were sequenced to identify antigen-specific clonal expansions. An HIV-1 Nef peptide pool or a no-peptide culture served as the negative reference condition. Shared crossreactive spike epitopes were mapped to their HLA restriction using patient-derived lymphoblastoid cell lines. The study assessed, at the TCR clonotype level, memory CD4+ T cell crossreactivity between SARS-CoV-2 and common cold coronavirus spike proteins. The Adaptive Biotechnologies TCR-sequencing kit was used for samples from a few pre-COVID donors and for the naive versus memory experiments, whereas the other data were Illumina-based. A different TCR-beta assay, based on Illumina, was used to sequence expansion assays from other donors in the study. Findings and caveats that apply to the study as a whole: In 65% to 70% of donors, memory CD4+ clonotypes turned up that crossrecognized SARS-CoV-2 and at least one common cold coronavirus spike. Because no donor provided both pre-pandemic and post-infection samples, tracing the source of pre-existing responses was limited. Crossreactivity analysis centred on spike protein, so crossreactivity against other viral proteins was not assessed. The study was limited by small numbers of patients and tested TCRs. Compared with monoreactive clones, crossreactive clones had significantly weaker SARS-CoV-2-driven expansion, a result consistent with antigenic imprinting.

Trimming takes 5 bases off V and 1 base off J; junction bases not matched to a gene: 1. As encoded in the germline V gene, CDR1 is SNHLY while CDR2 is FYNNEI. The cysteine opens and the phenylalanine closes a CDR3 of 13 amino acids. Of the read, only the CDR3 DNA is kept; its 39 bases are in frame from base 1. The library came from the immunoSEQ multiplex PCR assay. On the study's bioinformatics: Preprocessing removed nonproductive sequences and CDR3s not starting with C, not ending with F or W, or shorter than 7 amino acids. Antigen-specific clonotypes were called with the MANAFEST web app, based on expansion relative to reference and other culture wells. A clone was considered positive if significant expansion relative to the reference culture was observed in 2 of 3 replicate wells at an FDR below 0.05. To be called positive, a clone also had to show significant expansion compared with every other tandem well and an odds ratio greater than 5. After three terminal residues were trimmed from each end, CDR3 homology was quantified as pairwise Levenshtein distance using the stringdist R package. TCRdb stores this immuneACCESS table with in-frame sequences only. Part of the clones is absent; in the studies checked, under half of the shortfall reflects unresolved V genes, and no reason is known for the rest. Clonal size and the V and J genes are those of that table, whereas D and trimming came from the DNA. The sample data list approximately 24,000 clones, and about 75% of these were observed just once. The ten largest make up 9.5% to 15% of the sample.

As regards this clone: Its antigen is still unknown. One base away there is no much larger clone; base qualities are not given.

CD4+ T cells from unexposed donors were collected before the COVID-19 pandemic (2011-2018). The EasySep CD4+ T cell isolation kit was used to isolate CD4+ T cells once the cultures had run for nine to eleven days. As cell number allowed, CD4+ T cells from unexposed donors were tested for reactivity to SARS-CoV-2 S and N and to four common cold coronavirus spike pools. Each well held millions of PBMCs cultured in IMDM containing 5% human AB serum and 10 IU/ml IL-2. Half of the culture medium was replaced with fresh IL-2-containing medium on days 3 and 7. Each peptide culture condition was generally run in triplicate replicate wells. The leukapheresis product used for the unexposed donors was purchased from a commercial source. PBMCs were isolated from leukapheresis product or whole blood by Ficoll-Paque PLUS gradient centrifugation. PBMCs were either cryopreserved at -140°C or used fresh in the expansion assay. The QIAamp Micro DNA Kit was used to extract genomic DNA from the CD4+ T cells.

The chain was built from TRBV2 and TRBJ1-1, with TRBD1 identical over 7 junction bases. Sequencing was done on a sample of CD4+ T cells from PBMCs, cultured in vitro. The receptor was derived from a human donor in good health. The nucleotide sequence is TGTGCCAGCAGTCAGGGGGAGAACACTGAAGCTTTCTTT. This sequence encodes CASSQGENTEAFF.